These T cell receptor beta chains were read from a single sample in a study of blood T cell repertoires in COVID-19. Sequencing used immunoSEQ multiplex PCR; TCRdb keeps in-frame clones, though not all of them. Seen here are 120,000 or so clones, roughly four fifths observed once, and the top ten hold about 16%. The sequencing sample was made of peripheral blood. All receptors come from a woman between 50 and 59 years old with acute or convalescent COVID-19. Both conserved end residues are part of each CDR3. Fields, in order: V gene, clone size, D gene, J gene, CDR3 protein, CDR3 DNA. The D gene is left open where the match is weak. The listing skips clone size in some rows; elsewhere it reads once, few, many or a size class.

>TRBV30|-|-|TRBJ1-5
CASVTGSSNQPQHF
TGTGCCTCCGTTACAGGGTCAAGCAATCAGCCCCAGCATTTT
>TRBV7-2|-|-|TRBJ1-2
CASSLDATGIYGYTF
TGTGCCAGCAGCTTAGACGCTACAGGGATCTATGGCTACACCTTC
>TRBV12-3/TRBV12-4|-|-|TRBJ1-1
CASSFRNTEAFF
TGTGCCAGCAGTTTCAGGAACACTGAAGCTTTCTTT
>TRBV9|-|TRBD1|TRBJ1-1
CASSSGTDPRRRAEAFF
TGTGCCAGCAGCTCCGGGACAGACCCAAGAAGGCGGGCTGAAGCTTTCTTT
>TRBV6-6|-|-|TRBJ1-5
CASSQGPRDQPQHF
TGTGCCAGCAGCCAGGGGCCCCGAGATCAGCCCCAGCATTTT
>TRBV3-1/TRBV3-2|-|-|TRBJ1-5
CASSQDGLVSNQPQHF
TGTGCCAGCAGCCAAGACGGTTTGGTTAGCAATCAGCCCCAGCATTTT
>TRBV30|-|-|TRBJ1-1
CAWSRGRDTEAFF
TGTGCCTGGAGTCGGGGGAGGGACACTGAAGCTTTCTTT
>TRBV27|-|TRBD1|TRBJ1-1
CASSWGPTGGLMNTEAFF
TGTGCCAGCAGTTGGGGCCCAACAGGGGGCCTCATGAACACTGAAGCTTTCTTT
>TRBV5-1|-|-|TRBJ2-3
CASSGPDSTQYF
TGCGCCAGCAGCGGGCCGGACAGTACGCAGTATTTT
>TRBV28|-|-|TRBJ2-7
CASTVQGSYEQYF
TGTGCCAGCACTGTCCAGGGCTCCTACGAGCAGTACTTC
>TRBV5-1|-|TRBD2|TRBJ2-3
CASSSGLVSTDTQYF
TGCGCCAGCAGCTCCGGACTAGTAAGCACAGATACGCAGTATTTT
>TRBV6-5|-|-|TRBJ2-3
CALKAGFGTDTQYF
TGTGCGCTCAAGGCAGGGTTCGGCACAGATACGCAGTATTTT
>TRBV7-2|few|-|TRBJ1-1
CASSLDAQGNTEAFF
TGTGCCAGCAGCTTAGATGCCCAGGGGAACACTGAAGCTTTCTTT
>TRBV6-2/TRBV6-3|-|TRBD2|TRBJ2-1
CASSSSSVRGAYNEQFF
TGTGCCAGCAGTTCCTCAAGCGTGCGGGGGGCCTACAATGAGCAGTTCTTC
>TRBV28|-|TRBD1|TRBJ1-5
CASSFPRRDRGNQPQHF
TGTGCCAGCAGTTTTCCCCGCCGGGACAGGGGCAATCAGCCCCAGCATTTT
>TRBV30|once|-|TRBJ2-7
CAWSVGRGYEQYF
TGTGCCTGGAGTGTCGGCAGGGGTTACGAGCAGTACTTC
>TRBV15|few|-|TRBJ1-4
CATSRDEGRINEKLFF
TGTGCCACCAGCAGAGATGAAGGCAGGATTAATGAAAAACTGTTTTTT
>TRBV19|-|-|TRBJ2-6
CASSYRLSGANVLTF
TGTGCCAGTAGTTACAGGCTCTCTGGGGCCAACGTCCTGACTTTC
>TRBV7-6|-|TRBD1|TRBJ1-2
CASSLEGGDGSYGYTF
TGTGCCAGCAGCTTAGAAGGGGGCGATGGTAGCTATGGCTACACCTTC
>TRBV3-1/TRBV3-2|-|-|TRBJ1-1
CASNAAGGEAFF
TGTGCCAGCAACGCTGCTGGGGGGGAAGCTTTCTTT
>TRBV7-2|-|TRBD2|TRBJ2-3
CASSLVLAGGIVGDTQYF
TGTGCCAGCAGCTTGGTATTAGCGGGGGGGATAGTAGGAGATACGCAGTATTTT
>TRBV15|once|-|TRBJ2-3
CATSRAYLGVGRGDTQYF
TGTGCCACCAGCAGAGCCTATTTGGGGGTGGGGCGGGGAGATACGCAGTATTTT
>TRBV6-2/TRBV6-3|-|-|TRBJ2-7
CASSIQTGTLRGEQYF
TGTGCCAGCAGCATCCAGACCGGGACACTCCGGGGCGAGCAGTACTTC
>TRBV29-1|few|-|TRBJ1-3
CSVEQGNTIYF
TGCAGCGTTGAACAGGGGAACACCATATATTTT
>TRBV7-3|-|TRBD2|TRBJ2-5
CASSLKGLVDETQYF
TGTGCCAGCAGCTTAAAAGGACTAGTAGACGAGACCCAGTACTTC
>TRBV28|-|-|TRBJ1-6
CASTLLRASGSLHF
TGTGCCAGCACCTTGCTGAGGGCTTCGGGTTCCCTCCACTTT
>TRBV6-1|-|-|TRBJ2-5
CASSETVGADQETQYF
TGTGCCAGCAGTGAGACCGTGGGCGCCGACCAAGAGACCCAGTACTTC
>TRBV25-1|-|TRBD1|TRBJ1-2
CASRSPTGTGDGYTF
TGTGCCAGCCGAAGTCCAACAGGGACAGGGGACGGCTACACCTTC
>TRBV18|-|TRBD1|TRBJ1-1
CASSRTGGRNTEAFF
TGTGCCAGCTCACGGACAGGGGGCAGGAACACTGAAGCTTTCTTT
>TRBV4-1|-|-|TRBJ1-5
CASSQVIYSNQPQHF
TGCGCCAGCAGCCAAGTTATTTATAGCAATCAGCCCCAGCATTTT
>TRBV19|-|TRBD1|TRBJ1-1
CASSTTGQGATSAFF
TGTGCCAGTAGTACCACGGGACAGGGGGCAACGTCAGCTTTCTTT
>TRBV27|-|TRBD1|TRBJ1-1
CASRIGQDRESAFF
TGTGCCAGCAGAATCGGGCAAGACAGGGAATCGGCTTTCTTT
>TRBV30|-|-|TRBJ1-1
CAGSTGWVTEAFF
TGTGCCGGATCTACAGGGTGGGTCACTGAAGCTTTCTTT
>TRBV9|-|-|TRBJ1-1
CASSVGTANTEAFF
TGTGCCAGCAGCGTAGGGACAGCCAACACTGAAGCTTTCTTT
>TRBV18|-|-|TRBJ1-3
CASSPGQISGNTIYF
TGTGCCAGCTCACCAGGGCAAATCTCTGGAAACACCATATATTTT
>TRBV18|few|TRBD1|TRBJ1-2
CASSPQGAVGNYGYTF
TGTGCCAGCTCACCACAGGGGGCAGTCGGGAACTATGGCTACACCTTC
>TRBV4-2|-|TRBD1|TRBJ2-7
CASSQGSGQTTRGQYF
TGTGCCAGCAGCCAAGGATCGGGACAGACTACAAGGGGGCAGTACTTC
>TRBV20-1|-|TRBD2|TRBJ2-1
CSASTGGGNEQFF
TGCAGTGCTAGTACGGGGGGGGGAAATGAGCAGTTCTTC
>TRBV18|-|-|TRBJ2-3
CASSPPTADTQYF
TGTGCCAGCTCACCTCCCACAGCAGATACGCAGTATTTT
>TRBV6-6|-|TRBD1|TRBJ1-6
CASSFQQGIGSPLHF
TGTGCCAGCAGCTTCCAACAGGGGATCGGATCACCCCTCCACTTT
>TRBV5-1|-|TRBD1|TRBJ1-1
CASSFPLGQGAGWSVNTEAFF
TGCGCCAGCAGCTTCCCCCTCGGACAGGGCGCCGGCTGGTCAGTGAACACTGAAGCTTTCTTT
>TRBV24-1|few|-|TRBJ1-1
CATSDGGVEAFF
TGTGCCACCAGTGATGGAGGGGTTGAAGCTTTCTTT
>TRBV6-5|-|TRBD1|TRBJ1-6
CASSLTGTGGSPLHF
TGTGCCAGCAGTTTGACCGGGACAGGTGGTTCACCCCTCCACTTT
>TRBV18|-|-|TRBJ1-1
CASSSTPVSGNTEAFF
TGTGCCAGCTCATCCACGCCAGTATCAGGGAACACTGAAGCTTTCTTT
>TRBV6-5|-|-|TRBJ1-3
CASSYGSGSGNTIYF
TGTGCCAGCAGTTACGGCTCCGGGTCTGGAAACACCATATATTTT
>TRBV7-6|-|TRBD2|TRBJ2-1
CASSPDYRGGNEQFF
TGTGCCAGCAGCCCAGACTATCGGGGGGGCAATGAGCAGTTCTTC
>TRBV12-5|-|TRBD1|TRBJ1-4
CASGRQGAGEKLFF
TGTGCTAGTGGACGACAGGGGGCGGGTGAAAAACTGTTTTTT